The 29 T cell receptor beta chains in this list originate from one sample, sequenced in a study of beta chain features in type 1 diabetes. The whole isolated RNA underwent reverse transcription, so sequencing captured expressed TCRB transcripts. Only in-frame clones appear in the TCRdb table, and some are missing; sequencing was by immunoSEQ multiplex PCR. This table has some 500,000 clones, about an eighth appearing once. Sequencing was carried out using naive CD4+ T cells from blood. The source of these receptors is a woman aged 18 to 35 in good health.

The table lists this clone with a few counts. The CDR3 DNA is TGCGCCAGCAGCCAAGATCGGTCGTGGGAGGGTTACAATGAGCAGTTCTTC. Translation: CASSQDRSWEGYNEQFF. V usage is TRBV4-3 and J usage is TRBJ2-1; TRBD2 aligns across 7 bases. CDR1 and CDR2 (germline): LGHNA, YSLEER. The CDR3 is 17 residues long. V was pared by 0 bases and J by 4 bases, with 9 bases of the junction left unmatched.

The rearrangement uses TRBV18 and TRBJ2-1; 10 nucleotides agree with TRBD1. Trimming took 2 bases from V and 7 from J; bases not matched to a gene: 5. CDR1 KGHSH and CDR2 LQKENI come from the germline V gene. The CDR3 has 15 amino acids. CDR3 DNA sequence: TGTGCCAGCTCACCAATAGGGACAGGGGAGAATGAGCAGTTCTTC. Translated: CASSPIGTGENEQFF.

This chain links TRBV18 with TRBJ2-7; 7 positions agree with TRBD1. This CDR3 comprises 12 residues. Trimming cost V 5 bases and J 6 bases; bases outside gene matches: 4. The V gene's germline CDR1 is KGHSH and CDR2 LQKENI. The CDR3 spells CASSTTGSEQYV. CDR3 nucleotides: TGTGCCAGCTCAACGACAGGGTCCGAGCAGTACGTC.

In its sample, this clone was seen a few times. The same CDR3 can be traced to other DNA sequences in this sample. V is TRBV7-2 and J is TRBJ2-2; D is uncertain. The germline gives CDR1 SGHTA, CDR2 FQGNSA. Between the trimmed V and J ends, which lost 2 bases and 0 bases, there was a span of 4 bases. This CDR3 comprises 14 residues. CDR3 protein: CASSLTPNTGELFF. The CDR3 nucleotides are TGTGCCAGCAGCTTAACCCCGAACACCGGGGAGCTGTTTTTT.

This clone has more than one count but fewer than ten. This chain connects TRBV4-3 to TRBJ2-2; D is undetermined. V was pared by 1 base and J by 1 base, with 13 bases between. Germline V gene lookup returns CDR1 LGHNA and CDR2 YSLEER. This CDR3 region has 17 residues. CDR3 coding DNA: TGCGCCAGCAGCCAAGTCCCCTGGCGGAAGAACACCGGGGAGCTGTTTTTT. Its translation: CASSQVPWRKNTGELFF.

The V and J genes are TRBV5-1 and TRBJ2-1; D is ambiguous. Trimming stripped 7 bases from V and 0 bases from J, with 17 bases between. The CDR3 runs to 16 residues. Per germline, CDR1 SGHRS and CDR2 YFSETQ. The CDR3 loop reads CASVDGASSSYNEQFF. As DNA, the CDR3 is TGCGCCAGCGTAGATGGAGCCTCGAGCTCCTACAATGAGCAGTTCTTC.

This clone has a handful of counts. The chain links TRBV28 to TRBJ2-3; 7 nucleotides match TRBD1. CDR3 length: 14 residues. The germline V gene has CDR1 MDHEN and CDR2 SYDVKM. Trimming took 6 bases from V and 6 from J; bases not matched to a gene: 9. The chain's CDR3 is CASSNGQAPDTQYF. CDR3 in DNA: TGTGCCAGCAGCAACGGACAGGCCCCGGATACGCAGTATTTT.

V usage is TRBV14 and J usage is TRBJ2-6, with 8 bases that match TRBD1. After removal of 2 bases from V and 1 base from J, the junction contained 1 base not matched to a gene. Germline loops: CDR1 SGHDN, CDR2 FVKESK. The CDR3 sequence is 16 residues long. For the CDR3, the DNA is TGTGCCAGCAGCCAACGACAGGGGTCTGGGGCCAACGTCCTGACTTTC. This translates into CASSQRQGSGANVLTF.

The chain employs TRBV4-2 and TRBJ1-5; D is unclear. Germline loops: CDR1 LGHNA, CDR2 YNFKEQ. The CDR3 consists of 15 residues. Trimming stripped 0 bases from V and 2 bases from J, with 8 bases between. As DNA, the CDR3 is TGTGCCAGCAGCCAAGATGAAACGGGCAATCAGCCCCAGCATTTT. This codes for CASSQDETGNQPQHF.

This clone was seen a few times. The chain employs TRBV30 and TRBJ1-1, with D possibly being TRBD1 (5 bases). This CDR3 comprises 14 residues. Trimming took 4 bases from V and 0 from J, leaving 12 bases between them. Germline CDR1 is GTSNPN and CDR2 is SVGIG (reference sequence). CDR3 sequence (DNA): TGTGCCTGGACCATCGGGGGATTGAACACTGAAGCTTTCTTT. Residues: CAWTIGGLNTEAFF.

The CDR3 protein is CASSRSPEQETQYF. CDR3 nucleotides: TGTGCCAGCAGTCGGTCGCCGGAACAAGAGACCCAGTACTTC. The V and J genes are TRBV5-4 and TRBJ2-5, with D unresolved. Per the germline V gene, CDR1 is SGHNT and CDR2 is YYREEE (reference sequence). Trimming shortened V by 5 bases and J by 2 bases, and 13 bases separated the two germline ends. CDR3 length equals 14 residues.

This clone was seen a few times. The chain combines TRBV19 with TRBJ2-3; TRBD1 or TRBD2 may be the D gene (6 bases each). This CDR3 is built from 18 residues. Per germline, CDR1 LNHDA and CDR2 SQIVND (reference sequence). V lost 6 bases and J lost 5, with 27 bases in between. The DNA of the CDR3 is TGTGCCAGTAGGGATATCCTCTCTTGGGGGGCATCGGTAGATACGCAGTATTTT. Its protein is CASRDILSWGASVDTQYF.

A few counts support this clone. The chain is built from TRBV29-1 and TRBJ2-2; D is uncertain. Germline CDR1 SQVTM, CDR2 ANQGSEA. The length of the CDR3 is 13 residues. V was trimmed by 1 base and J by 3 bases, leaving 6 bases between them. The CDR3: CSVEAGYTGELFF. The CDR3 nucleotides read TGCAGCGTTGAAGCAGGCTACACCGGGGAGCTGTTTTTT.

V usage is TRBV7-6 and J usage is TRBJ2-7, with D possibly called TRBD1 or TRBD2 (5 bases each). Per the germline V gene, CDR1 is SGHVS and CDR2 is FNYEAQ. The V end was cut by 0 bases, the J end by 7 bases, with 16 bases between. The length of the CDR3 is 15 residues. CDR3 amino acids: CASSLAAGTQGEQYF. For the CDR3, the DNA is TGTGCCAGCAGCTTAGCTGCCGGGACCCAAGGGGAGCAGTACTTC.

CDR3: CAISEGVAEAFF. The CDR3 nucleotides read TGTGCCATCAGTGAGGGGGTGGCTGAAGCTTTCTTT. The chain joins TRBV10-3 to TRBJ1-1, with no clear D. The CDR3 has 12 residues. Between the trimmed V and J ends, which lost 2 bases and 6 bases, there was a span of 7 bases. Germline assignment: CDR1 ENHRY and CDR2 SYGVKD.

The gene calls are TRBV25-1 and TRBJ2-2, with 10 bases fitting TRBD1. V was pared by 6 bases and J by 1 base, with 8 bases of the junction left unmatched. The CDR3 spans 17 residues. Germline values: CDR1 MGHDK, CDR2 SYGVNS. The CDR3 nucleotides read TGTGCCAGCAGCCGGCGACAGGGGGCGTTGAACACCGGGGAGCTGTTTTTT. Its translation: CASSRRQGALNTGELFF.

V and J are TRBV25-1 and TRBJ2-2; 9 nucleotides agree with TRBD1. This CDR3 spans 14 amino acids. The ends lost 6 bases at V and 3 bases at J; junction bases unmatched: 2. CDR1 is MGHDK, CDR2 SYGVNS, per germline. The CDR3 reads CASSGQGHTGELFF. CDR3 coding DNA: TGTGCCAGCAGCGGACAGGGGCACACCGGGGAGCTGTTTTTT.

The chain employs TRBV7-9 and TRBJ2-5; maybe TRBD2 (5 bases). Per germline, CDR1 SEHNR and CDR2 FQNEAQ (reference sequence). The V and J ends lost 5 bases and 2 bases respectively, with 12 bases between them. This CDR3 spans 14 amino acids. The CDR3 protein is CASSPLRGQETQYF. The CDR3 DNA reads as TGTGCCAGCAGCCCTCTCCGGGGACAAGAGACCCAGTACTTC.

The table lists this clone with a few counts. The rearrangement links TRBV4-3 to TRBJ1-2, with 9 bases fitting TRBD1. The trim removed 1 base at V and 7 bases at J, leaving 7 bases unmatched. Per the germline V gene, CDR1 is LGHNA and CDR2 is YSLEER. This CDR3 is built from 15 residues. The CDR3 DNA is TGCGCCAGCAGCCAAGGGGACAGGGAGTCTAGTGGCTACACCTTC. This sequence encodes CASSQGDRESSGYTF.

The chain's CDR3 is CASSVGQGPTDTQYF. DNA for the CDR3: TGTGCCAGCAGCGTCGGACAGGGACCCACAGATACGCAGTATTTT. The chain has TRBV7-9 and TRBJ2-3, with 8 bases fitting TRBD1. The trim removed 5 bases at V and 2 bases at J, leaving 6 bases unmatched. Germline CDR1 and CDR2: SEHNR and FQNEAQ (reference sequence). CDR3 length equals 15 residues.

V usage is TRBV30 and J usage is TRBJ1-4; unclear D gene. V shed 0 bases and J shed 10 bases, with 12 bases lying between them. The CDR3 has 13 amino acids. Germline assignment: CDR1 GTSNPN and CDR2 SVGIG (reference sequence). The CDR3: CAWSVQSYGKLFF. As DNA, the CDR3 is TGTGCCTGGAGTGTCCAGTCCTACGGAAAACTGTTTTTT.

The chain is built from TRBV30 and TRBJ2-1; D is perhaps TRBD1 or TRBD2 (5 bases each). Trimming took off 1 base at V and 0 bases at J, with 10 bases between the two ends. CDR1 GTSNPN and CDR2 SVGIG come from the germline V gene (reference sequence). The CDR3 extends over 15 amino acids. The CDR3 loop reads CAWSGGVSSYNEQFF. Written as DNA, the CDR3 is TGTGCCTGGAGTGGAGGGGTCAGCTCCTACAATGAGCAGTTCTTC.

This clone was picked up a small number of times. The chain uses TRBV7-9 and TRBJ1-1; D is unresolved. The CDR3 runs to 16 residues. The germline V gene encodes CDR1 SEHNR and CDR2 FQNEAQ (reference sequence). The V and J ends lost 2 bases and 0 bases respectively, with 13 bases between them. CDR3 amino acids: CASSLPAGQMNTEAFF. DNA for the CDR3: TGTGCCAGCAGCTTACCGGCAGGCCAGATGAACACTGAAGCTTTCTTT. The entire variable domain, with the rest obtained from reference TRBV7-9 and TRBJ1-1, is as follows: DTGVSQNPRHKITKRGQNVTFRCDPISEHNRLYWYRQTLGQGPEFLTYFQNEAQLEKSRLLSDRFSAERPKGSFSTLEIQRTEQGDSAMYLCASSLPAGQMNTEAFFGQGTRLTVV.

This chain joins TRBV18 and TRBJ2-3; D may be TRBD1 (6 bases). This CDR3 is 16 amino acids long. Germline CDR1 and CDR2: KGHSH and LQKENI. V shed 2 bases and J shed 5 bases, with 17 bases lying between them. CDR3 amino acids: CASSPTGTSLKDTQYF. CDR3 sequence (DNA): TGTGCCAGCTCACCAACCGGGACATCCCTCAAAGATACGCAGTATTTT.

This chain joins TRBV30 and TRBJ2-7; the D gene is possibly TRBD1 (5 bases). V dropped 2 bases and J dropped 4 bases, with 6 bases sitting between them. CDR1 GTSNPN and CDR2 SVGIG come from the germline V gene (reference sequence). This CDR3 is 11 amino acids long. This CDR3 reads CAWSRQYEQYF. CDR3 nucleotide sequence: TGTGCCTGGAGTAGACAGTACGAGCAGTACTTC.

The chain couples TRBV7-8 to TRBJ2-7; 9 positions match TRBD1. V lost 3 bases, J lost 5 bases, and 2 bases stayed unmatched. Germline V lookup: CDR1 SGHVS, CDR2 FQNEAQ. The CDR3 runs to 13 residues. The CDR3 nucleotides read TGTGCCAGCAGCTTGGACAGGGGCCACGAGCAGTACGTC. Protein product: CASSLDRGHEQYV.

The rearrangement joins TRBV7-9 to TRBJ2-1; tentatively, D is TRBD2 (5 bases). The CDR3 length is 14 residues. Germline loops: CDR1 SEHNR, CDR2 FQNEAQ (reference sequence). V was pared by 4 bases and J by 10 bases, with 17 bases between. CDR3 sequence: CASSSTREGREQFF. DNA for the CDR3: TGTGCCAGCAGCTCCACCCGGGAAGGAAGGGAGCAGTTCTTC.

CDR3 in DNA: TGCGCCAGCAGCCTGACGACAGTTGGCTACGAGCAGTACTTC. Translation gives CASSLTTVGYEQYF. The gene calls are TRBV5-1 and TRBJ2-7; D possibly corresponds to TRBD1 (5 bases). CDR1 and CDR2 (germline): SGHRS, YFSETQ. Trimming pared 4 bases from V and 3 bases from J, leaving 14 bases between. The CDR3 has 14 amino acids.

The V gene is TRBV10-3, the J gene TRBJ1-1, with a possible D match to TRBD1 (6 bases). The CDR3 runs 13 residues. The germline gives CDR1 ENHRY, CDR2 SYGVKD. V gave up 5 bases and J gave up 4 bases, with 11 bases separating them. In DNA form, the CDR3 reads TGTGCCATCAGTAAGGGGGGCGGCACTGAAGCTTTCTTT. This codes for CAISKGGGTEAFF.